This T cell receptor beta chain comes out of a study of blood T cells in healthy people across ages. General study points: There was no known CMV status for donors, so expanded clonotype changes were possibly confounded. The fall in TCR beta diversity per million T cells was roughly linear with age. Comparison with aged donors showed that long-lived donors had more naive CD4+ cells and higher diversity.

About this clonotype: Its antigen remains unknown.

The use of a sample-barcoded 5' primer and a J-beta primer mix characterized a second PCR of about 7 to 12 cycles. Tags on each cDNA molecule came from a template-switch adaptor with 12 random nucleotides. Each CDR3 protein gets one entry after TCRdb re-called the 5' RACE reads with MiXCR. The profile shows about 640,000 distinct CDR3 sequences, around 54% of them singletons. The CDR3 is made up of 15 amino acids. V was clipped by 2 bases and J by 3 bases, with 8 bases between them. Sequences were obtained from blood. This receptor was taken from a man in his 60s in good health. V usage is TRBV12-3 or TRBV12-4 and J usage is TRBJ1-6; D is unresolved. CDR3 nucleotides: TGTGCCAGCAGTTTACGGAGCCTCTATAATTCACCCCTCCACTTT. Its translation is CASSLRSLYNSPLHF.